This T cell receptor (beta chain) is drawn from a study of identifying expanded T cells in peripheral blood. The V end lost 5 bases, the J end lost 0 bases, and 11 bases lay between the germline ends. Germline values: CDR1 SGHAT, CDR2 FQNNGV. CDR3 length: 14 residues. The table lists this clone with a few counts. During the collection period, no donor immune events like infections were recorded. Data came from immunoSEQ multiplex PCR; TCRdb stores just in-frame clones and leaves some out. The sample consists of some 93,000 clones, around 90% of them appearing once. This TCR was recovered from a person between 18 and 75 years old in good health. This chain uses TRBV11-2 with TRBJ2-7; the D is unclear. Input material: blood. The CDR3 nucleotides read TGTGCCAGCAGCATTGGGCAAGGCTCCTACGAGCAGTACTTC. Its translation is CASSIGQGSYEQYF.